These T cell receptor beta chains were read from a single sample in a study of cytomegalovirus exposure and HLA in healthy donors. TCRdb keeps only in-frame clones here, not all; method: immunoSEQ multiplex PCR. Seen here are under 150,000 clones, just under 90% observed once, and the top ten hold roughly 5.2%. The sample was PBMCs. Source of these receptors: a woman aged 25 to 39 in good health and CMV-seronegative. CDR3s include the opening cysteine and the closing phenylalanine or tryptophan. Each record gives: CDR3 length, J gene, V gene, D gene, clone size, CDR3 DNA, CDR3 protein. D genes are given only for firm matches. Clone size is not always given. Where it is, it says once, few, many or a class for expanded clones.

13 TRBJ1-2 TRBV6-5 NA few TGTGCCAGCGGCGCGGACTCTAACTATGGCTACACCTTC CASGADSNYGYTF
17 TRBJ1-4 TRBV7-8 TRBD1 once TGTGCCAGCAGCACCCGGACAGGGATTTACCTAAATGAAAAACTGTTTTTT CASSTRTGIYLNEKLFF
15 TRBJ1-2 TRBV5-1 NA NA TGCGCCAGCAGCCCAGGGAGGGGAGCTAACTATGGCTACACCTTC CASSPGRGANYGYTF
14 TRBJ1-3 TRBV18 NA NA TGTGCCAGCCGAGGACAGATCTCTGGAAACACCATATATTTT CASRGQISGNTIYF
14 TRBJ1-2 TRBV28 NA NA TGTGCCAGCAGTGGGCAAGACAGGCCCTCTATATACACCTTC CASSGQDRPSIYTF
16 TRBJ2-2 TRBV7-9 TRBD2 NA TGTGCCAGCAGCTTGGGCGGGAGGGGTCCCACCGGGGAGCTGTTTTTT CASSLGGRGPTGELFF
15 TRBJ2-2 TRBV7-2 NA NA TGTGCCAGCAGCTTAGAGGCTGGGGGCGGCGGGGAGCTGTTTTTT CASSLEAGGGGELFF
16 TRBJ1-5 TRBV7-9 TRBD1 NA TGTGCCAGCAGCTTAGCAGGGGGCGCGAATAGTCAGCCCCAGCATTTT CASSLAGGANSQPQHF
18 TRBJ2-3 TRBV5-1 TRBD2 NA TGCGCCAGCACATCAGTCCCCCTCCAGCGGGGGAATACAGATACGCAGTATTTT CASTSVPLQRGNTDTQYF
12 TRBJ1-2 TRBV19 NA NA TGTGCCAGTAGTATCCCAGGGTATGGCTACACCTTC CASSIPGYGYTF
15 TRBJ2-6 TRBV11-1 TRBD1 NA TGTGCCAGCAGCTACCAGGGGGCCGGGGCCAACGTCCTGACTTTC CASSYQGAGANVLTF
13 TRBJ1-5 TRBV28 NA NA TGTGCCAGCAGTTTCTATCGGGATCAGCCCCAGCATTTT CASSFYRDQPQHF
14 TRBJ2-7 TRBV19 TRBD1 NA TGTGCCAGTAGTATCAGGGGGAGCTCCTACGAGCAGTACTTC CASSIRGSSYEQYF
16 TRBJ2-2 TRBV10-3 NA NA TGTGCCATCGGTGGTCAGGGCGCGAGGAACACCGGGGAGCTGTTTTTT CAIGGQGARNTGELFF
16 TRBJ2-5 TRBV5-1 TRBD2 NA TGCGCCAGCAGCTTGGGGACTAGCGGTTCCCAAGAGACCCAGTACTTC CASSLGTSGSQETQYF
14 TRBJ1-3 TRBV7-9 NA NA TGTGCCAGCAGCACAGGGAACCCTGGAAACACCATATATTTT CASSTGNPGNTIYF
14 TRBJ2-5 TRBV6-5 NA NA TGTGCCAGCAGTTACATTGCTAGCAGGGAGACCCAGTACTTC CASSYIASRETQYF
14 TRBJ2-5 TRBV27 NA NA TGTGCCAGCAGCCAACAGGGAGTTGGGGAGACCCAGTACTTC CASSQQGVGETQYF
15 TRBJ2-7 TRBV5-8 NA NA TGTGCCAGCAGCCCCCGGGTTGGAGAGCAATACGAGCAGTACTTC CASSPRVGEQYEQYF
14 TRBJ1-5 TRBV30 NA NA TGTGCCTGGAGTGTATTGGGCGGCAATCAGCCCCAGCATTTT CAWSVLGGNQPQHF
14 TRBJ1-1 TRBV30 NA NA TGTGCCTGCACGTTACAGGGTTGGGGCACTGAAGCTTTCTTT CACTLQGWGTEAFF
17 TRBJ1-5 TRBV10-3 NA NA TGTGCCATCAGTGAGTCGAGAGGAGCAGGGGGCAATCAGCCCCAGCATTTT CAISESRGAGGNQPQHF
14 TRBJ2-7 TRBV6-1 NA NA TGTGCCAGCAGTGCGTTCCGGGGCTCCTACGAGCAGTACTTC CASSAFRGSYEQYF
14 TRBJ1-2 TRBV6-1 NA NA TGTGCCAGCAGTGATACGGTAGGGGGCTATGGCTACACCTTC CASSDTVGGYGYTF
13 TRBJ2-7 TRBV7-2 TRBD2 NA TGTGCCAGCAGCCCCTGGGAGGGAGGCGAGCAGTACTTC CASSPWEGGEQYF
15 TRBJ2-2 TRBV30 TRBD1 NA TGTGCCTGGAGCACAGGGGGAGCGAACACCGGGGAGCTGTTTTTT CAWSTGGANTGELFF
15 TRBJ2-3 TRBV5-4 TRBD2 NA TGTGCCAGCAGCTCACGGCGGGGGGGCTCAGATACGCAGTATTTT CASSSRRGGSDTQYF
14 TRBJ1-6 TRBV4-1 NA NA TGCGCCAGCAGCTTCCACGGGGTTAATTCACCCCTCCACTTT CASSFHGVNSPLHF
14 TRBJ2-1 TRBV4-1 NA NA TGCGCCAGCAGCCAAGATGTCCTAGTACATGAGCAGTTCTTC CASSQDVLVHEQFF
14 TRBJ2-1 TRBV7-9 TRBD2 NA TGTGCCAGCAATCTAGCGGACCCCTACAATGAGCAGTTCTTC CASNLADPYNEQFF
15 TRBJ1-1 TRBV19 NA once TGTGCCAGTAGTATTGGGCAGGGAGGGAACACTGAAGCTTTCTTT CASSIGQGGNTEAFF
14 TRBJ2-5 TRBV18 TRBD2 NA TGTGCCAGCTCATGGGCTAGCGGCCAAGAGACCCAGTACTTC CASSWASGQETQYF
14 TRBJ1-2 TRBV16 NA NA TGTGCCAGCAGCCTTCTAGGACAGACCTCTGGCTACACCTTC CASSLLGQTSGYTF
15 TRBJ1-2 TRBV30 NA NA TGTGCCTGGAATCCCCTTACTATGGCCTCTAGGGGCTACACCTTC CAWNPLTMASRGYTF